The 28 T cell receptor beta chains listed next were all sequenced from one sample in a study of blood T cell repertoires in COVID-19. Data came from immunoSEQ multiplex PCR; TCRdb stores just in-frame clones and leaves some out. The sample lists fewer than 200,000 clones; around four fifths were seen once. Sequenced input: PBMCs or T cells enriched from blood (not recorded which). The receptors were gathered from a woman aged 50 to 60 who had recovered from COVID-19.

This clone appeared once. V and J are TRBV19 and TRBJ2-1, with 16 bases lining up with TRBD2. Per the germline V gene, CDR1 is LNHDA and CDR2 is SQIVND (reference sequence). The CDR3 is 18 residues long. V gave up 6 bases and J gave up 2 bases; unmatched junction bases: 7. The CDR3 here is CASRNAGTSGRAYNEQFF. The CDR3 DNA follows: TGTGCCAGTAGGAATGCCGGGACTAGCGGGAGGGCCTACAATGAGCAGTTCTTC. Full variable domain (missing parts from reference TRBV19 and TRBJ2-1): DGGITQSPKYLFRKEGQNVTLSCEQNLNHDAMYWYRQDPGQGLRLIYYSQIVNDFQKGDIAEGYSVSREKKESFPLTVTSAQKNPTAFYLCASRNAGTSGRAYNEQFFGPGTRLTVL.

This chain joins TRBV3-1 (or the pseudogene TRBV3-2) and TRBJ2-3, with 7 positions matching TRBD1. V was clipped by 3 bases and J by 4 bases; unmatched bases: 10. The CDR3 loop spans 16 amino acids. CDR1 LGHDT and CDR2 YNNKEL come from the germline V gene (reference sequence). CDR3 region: CASSHRGQSWADTQYF. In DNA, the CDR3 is TGTGCCAGCAGCCACCGGGGACAGTCGTGGGCAGATACGCAGTATTTT.

In nucleotides, the CDR3 is TGTGCCAGCAGCCCCCGGGGGACCGGAGGAGTCTGGGAGACCCAGTACTTC. Its translation is CASSPRGTGGVWETQYF. This chain uses TRBV7-9 with TRBJ2-5; tentatively, D is TRBD2 (6 bases). The length of the CDR3 is 17 residues. CDR1 SEHNR and CDR2 FQNEAQ come from the germline V gene (reference sequence). V was cut by 5 bases and J by 5 bases, with 24 bases left in between. Full variable domain (missing parts from reference TRBV7-9 and TRBJ2-5): DTGVSQNPRHKITKRGQNVTFRCDPISEHNRLYWYRQTLGQGPEFLTYFQNEAQLEKSRLLSDRFSAERPKGSFSTLEIQRTEQGDSAMYLCASSPRGTGGVWETQYFGPGTRLLVL.

The CDR3 is CASSSHETGGSYGYTF. As DNA, the CDR3 is TGCGCCAGCAGCTCGCACGAAACAGGGGGATCCTATGGCTACACCTTC. This chain connects TRBV5-1 to TRBJ1-2; TRBD1 matches at 8 bases. Germline CDR1 is SGHRS and CDR2 is YFSETQ. The CDR3 consists of 16 residues. The trim removed 3 bases at V and 4 bases at J, leaving 11 bases unmatched.

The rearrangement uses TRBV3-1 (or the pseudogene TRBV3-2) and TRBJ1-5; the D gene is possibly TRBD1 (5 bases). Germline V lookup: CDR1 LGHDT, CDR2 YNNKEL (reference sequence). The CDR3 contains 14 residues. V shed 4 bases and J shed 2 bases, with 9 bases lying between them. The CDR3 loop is CASSPGGGNQPQHF. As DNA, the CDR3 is TGTGCCAGCAGCCCCGGGGGGGGCAATCAGCCCCAGCATTTT.

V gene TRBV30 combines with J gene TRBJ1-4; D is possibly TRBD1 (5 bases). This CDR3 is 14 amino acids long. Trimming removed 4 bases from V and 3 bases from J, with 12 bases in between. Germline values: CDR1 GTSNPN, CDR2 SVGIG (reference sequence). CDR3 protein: CAWNEQVANEKLFF. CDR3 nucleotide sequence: TGTGCCTGGAATGAACAGGTGGCTAATGAAAAACTGTTTTTT.

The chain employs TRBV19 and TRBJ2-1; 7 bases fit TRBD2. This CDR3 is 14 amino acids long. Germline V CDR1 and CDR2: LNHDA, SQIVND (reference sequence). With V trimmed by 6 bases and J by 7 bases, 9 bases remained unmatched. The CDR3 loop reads CASRRGGSLNEQFF. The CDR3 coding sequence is TGTGCCAGTAGGCGCGGGGGTTCCCTTAATGAGCAGTTCTTC.

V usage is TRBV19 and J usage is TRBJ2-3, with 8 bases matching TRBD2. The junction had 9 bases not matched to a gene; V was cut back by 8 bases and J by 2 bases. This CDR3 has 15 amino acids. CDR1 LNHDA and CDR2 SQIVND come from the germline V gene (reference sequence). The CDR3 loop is CASSGSGTFTDTQYF. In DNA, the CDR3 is TGTGCCAGTTCCGGTAGCGGGACTTTCACAGATACGCAGTATTTT.

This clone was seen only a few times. Here the CDR3 reads CASSPRGQGAGQPQHF. The CDR3 DNA reads TGTGCCAGCAGTCCCCGGGGACAGGGGGCAGGTCAGCCCCAGCATTTT. The chain links TRBV28 to TRBJ1-5, with 12 bases that match TRBD1. With 5 bases clipped from V and 6 bases from J, the junction kept 8 bases outside the gene matches. This CDR3 region has 16 residues. The germline V gene has CDR1 MDHEN and CDR2 SYDVKM.

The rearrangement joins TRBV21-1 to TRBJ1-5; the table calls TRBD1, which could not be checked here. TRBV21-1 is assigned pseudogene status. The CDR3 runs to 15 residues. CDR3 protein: CASSHRDRSDTPQHF. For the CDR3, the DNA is TGTGCCAGCAGCCACCGGGACAGGTCCGACACGCCCCAGCATTTT.

In nucleotides, the CDR3 is TGTGCCAGCAGCTATAGACACCTTGAAGCTTTCTTT. Translated, it gives CASSYRHLEAFF. The rearrangement uses TRBV28 and TRBJ1-1; D gene ambiguous. This CDR3 has 12 amino acids. Germline assignment: CDR1 MDHEN and CDR2 SYDVKM. V was shortened by 6 bases and J by 7 bases, with 12 bases between the two germline ends.

In nucleotides, the CDR3 is TGCAGTGCGGCGGCAGAAGCTTTCTTT. It codes for CSAAAEAFF. The chain uses TRBV20-1 and TRBJ1-1; no clear D gene. V was cut by 6 bases and J by 8 bases, with 7 bases left in between. The CDR3 consists of 9 residues. Germline values: CDR1 DFQATT, CDR2 SNEGSKA (reference sequence).

Here the CDR3 reads CATPDRGIYEQYV. CDR3 coding DNA: TGTGCCACTCCGGACAGGGGTATCTACGAGCAGTACGTC. The chain links TRBV24-1 to TRBJ2-7; 9 bases line up with TRBD1. CDR1 is KGHDR and CDR2 is SFDVKD in the germline V gene. After removal of 10 bases from V and 3 bases from J, the junction contained 6 bases not matched to a gene. The CDR3 is 13 residues long.

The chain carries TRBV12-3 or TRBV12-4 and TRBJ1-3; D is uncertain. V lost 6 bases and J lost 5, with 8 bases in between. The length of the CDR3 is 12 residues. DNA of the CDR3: TGTGCCAGCAGGTACAACAGAAACACCATATATTTT. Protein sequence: CASRYNRNTIYF.

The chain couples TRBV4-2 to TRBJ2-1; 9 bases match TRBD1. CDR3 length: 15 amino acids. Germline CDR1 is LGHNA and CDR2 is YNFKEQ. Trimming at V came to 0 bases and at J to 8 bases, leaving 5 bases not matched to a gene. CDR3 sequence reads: CASSQDGTGRDEQFF. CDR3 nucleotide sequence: TGTGCCAGCAGCCAAGACGGGACAGGGAGGGATGAGCAGTTCTTC.

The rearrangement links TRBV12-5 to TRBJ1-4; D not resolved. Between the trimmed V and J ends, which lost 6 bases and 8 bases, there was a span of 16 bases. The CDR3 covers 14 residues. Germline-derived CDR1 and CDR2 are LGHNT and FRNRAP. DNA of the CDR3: TGTGCTAGTGGCTCCCCAAGAGTCGGGGAAAAACTGTTTTTT. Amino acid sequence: CASGSPRVGEKLFF.

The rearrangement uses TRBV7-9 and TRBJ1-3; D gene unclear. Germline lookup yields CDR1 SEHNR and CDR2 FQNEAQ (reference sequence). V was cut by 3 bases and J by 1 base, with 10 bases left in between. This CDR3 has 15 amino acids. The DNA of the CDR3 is TGTGCCAGCAGCTTTGAAGAGGCGTCTGGAAACACCATATATTTT. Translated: CASSFEEASGNTIYF.

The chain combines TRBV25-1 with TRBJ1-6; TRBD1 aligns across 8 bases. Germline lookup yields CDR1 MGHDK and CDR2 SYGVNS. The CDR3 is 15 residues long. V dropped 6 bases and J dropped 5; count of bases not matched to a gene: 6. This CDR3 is CASSGWTGHNSPLHF. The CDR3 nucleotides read TGTGCCAGCAGCGGGTGGACAGGGCATAATTCACCCCTCCACTTT.

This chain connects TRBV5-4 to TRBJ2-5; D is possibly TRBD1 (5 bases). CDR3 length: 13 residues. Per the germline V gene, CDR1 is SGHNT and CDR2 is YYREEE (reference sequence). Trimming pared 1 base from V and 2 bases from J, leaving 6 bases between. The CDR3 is CASSLYRQETQYF. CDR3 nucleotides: TGTGCCAGCAGCTTGTACAGGCAAGAGACCCAGTACTTC.

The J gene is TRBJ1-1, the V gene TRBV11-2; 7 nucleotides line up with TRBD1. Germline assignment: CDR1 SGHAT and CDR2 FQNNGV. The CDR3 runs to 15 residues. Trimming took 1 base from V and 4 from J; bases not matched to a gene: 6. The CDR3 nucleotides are TGTGCCAGCAGCTTAGGACAGGGTGGGAGCACTGAAGCTTTCTTT. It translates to CASSLGQGGSTEAFF.

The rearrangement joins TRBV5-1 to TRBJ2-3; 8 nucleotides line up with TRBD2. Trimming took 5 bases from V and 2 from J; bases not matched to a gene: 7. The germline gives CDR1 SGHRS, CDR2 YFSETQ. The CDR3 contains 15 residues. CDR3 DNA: TGCGCCAGCAGACCCCGGGGGGGCCCCACAGATACGCAGTATTTT. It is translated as CASRPRGGPTDTQYF.

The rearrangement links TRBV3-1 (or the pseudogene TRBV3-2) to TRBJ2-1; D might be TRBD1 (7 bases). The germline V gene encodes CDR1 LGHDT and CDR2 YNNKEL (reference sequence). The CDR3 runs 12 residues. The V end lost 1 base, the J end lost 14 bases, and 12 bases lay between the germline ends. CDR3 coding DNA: TGTGCCAGCAGCCAAGCCGACAGGGAGGAGTTCTTC. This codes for CASSQADREEFF.

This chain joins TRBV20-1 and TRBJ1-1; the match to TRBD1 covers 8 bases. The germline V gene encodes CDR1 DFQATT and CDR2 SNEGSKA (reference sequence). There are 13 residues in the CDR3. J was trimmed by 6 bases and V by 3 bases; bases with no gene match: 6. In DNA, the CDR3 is TGCAGTGCTAGTCGGACAGGGCGGCCTGAAGCTTTCTTT. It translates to CSASRTGRPEAFF.

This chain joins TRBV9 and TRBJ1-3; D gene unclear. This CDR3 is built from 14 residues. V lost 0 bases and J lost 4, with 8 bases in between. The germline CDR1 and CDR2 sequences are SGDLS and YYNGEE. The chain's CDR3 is CASSVGPEGNTIYF. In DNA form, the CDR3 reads TGTGCCAGCAGCGTAGGGCCAGAAGGAAACACCATATATTTT.

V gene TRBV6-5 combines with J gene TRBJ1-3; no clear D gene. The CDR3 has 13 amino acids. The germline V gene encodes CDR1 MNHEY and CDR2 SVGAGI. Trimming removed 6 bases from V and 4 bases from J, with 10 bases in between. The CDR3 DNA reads TGTGCCAGCAGGGGAGATGTAGGAAACACCATATATTTT. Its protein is CASRGDVGNTIYF.

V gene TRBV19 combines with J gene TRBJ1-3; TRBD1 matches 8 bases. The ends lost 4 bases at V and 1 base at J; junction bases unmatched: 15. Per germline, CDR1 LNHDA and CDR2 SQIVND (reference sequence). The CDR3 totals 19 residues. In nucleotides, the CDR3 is TGTGCCAGTAGTACAGTCAGACAGGGGCGCGGCCGATCTGGAAACACCATATATTTT. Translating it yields CASSTVRQGRGRSGNTIYF.

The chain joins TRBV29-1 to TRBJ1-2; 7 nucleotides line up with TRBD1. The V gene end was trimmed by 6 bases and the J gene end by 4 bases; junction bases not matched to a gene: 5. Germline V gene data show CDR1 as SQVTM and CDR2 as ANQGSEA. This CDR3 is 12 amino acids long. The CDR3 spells CSVAGGGYGYTF. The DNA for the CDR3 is TGCAGCGTAGCAGGGGGTGGCTATGGCTACACCTTC.

CDR3 amino acids: CASSDNDRASYEQYV. DNA of the CDR3: TGTGCCAGCAGTGATAACGACAGGGCCTCCTACGAGCAGTACGTC. This sequence joins TRBV28 and TRBJ2-7, with 7 bases that match TRBD1. The CDR3 consists of 15 residues. Trimming took 5 bases from V and 0 from J; bases not matched to a gene: 7. Germline V gene data show CDR1 as MDHEN and CDR2 as SYDVKM.